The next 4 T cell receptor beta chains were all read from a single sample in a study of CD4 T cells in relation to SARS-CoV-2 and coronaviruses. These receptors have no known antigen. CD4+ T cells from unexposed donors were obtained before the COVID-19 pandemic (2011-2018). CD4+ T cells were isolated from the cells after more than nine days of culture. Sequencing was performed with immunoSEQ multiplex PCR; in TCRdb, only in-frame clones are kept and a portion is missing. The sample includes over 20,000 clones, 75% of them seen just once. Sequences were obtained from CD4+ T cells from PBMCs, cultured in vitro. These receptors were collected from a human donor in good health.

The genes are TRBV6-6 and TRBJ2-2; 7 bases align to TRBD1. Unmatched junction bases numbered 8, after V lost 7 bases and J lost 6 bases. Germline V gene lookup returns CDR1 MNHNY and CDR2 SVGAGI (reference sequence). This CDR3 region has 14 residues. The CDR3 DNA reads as TGTGCCAGCACTGGGGCAGGGGGACCCGGGGAGCTGTTTTTT. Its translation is CASTGAGGPGELFF.

This CDR3 reads CASSSAGTSTDTQYF. The CDR3 DNA reads TGTGCCAGCAGTTCCGCCGGGACAAGCACAGATACGCAGTATTTT. This chain links TRBV6-5 with TRBJ2-3; weak D call: TRBD1 (6 bases). This CDR3 comprises 15 residues. Germline V CDR1 and CDR2: MNHEY, SVGAGI. Trimming took 4 bases from V and 0 from J, leaving 11 bases between them.

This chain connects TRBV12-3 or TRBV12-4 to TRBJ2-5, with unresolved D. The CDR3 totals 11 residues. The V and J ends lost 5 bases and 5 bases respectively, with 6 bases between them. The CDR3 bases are TGTGCCAGCAGTCTACAGGAGACCCAGTACTTC. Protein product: CASSLQETQYF.

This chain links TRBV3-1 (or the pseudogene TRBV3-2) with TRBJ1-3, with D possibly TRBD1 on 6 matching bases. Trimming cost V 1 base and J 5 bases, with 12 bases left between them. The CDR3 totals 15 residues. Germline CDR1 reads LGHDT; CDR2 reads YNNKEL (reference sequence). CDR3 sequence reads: CASSQGGTRRNTIYF. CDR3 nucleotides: TGTGCCAGCAGCCAAGGGGGGACAAGAAGAAACACCATATATTTT.